A single TCR beta chain is shown here with its context. Its cognate antigen is unknown. This specimen belongs to a study of cytomegalovirus exposure and HLA in healthy donors. At the level of the study: As released early, the data held 75 million to 90 million unique TCRs from HLA-typed donors.

This CDR3 is 16 amino acids long. CDR1 and CDR2 (germline): SGHNT, YYREEE (reference sequence). The trim removed 0 bases at V and 1 base at J, leaving 7 bases unmatched. This PCR relied on a set of 60 Vbeta primers and 13 Jbeta primers. The data were produced by immunoSEQ multiplex PCR, yet TCRdb's version contains in-frame clones alone and is incomplete. The data show about 150,000 clones, 79% seen once. Points from the study as a whole: Among CMV-associated TCR beta chains, most appeared HLA-restricted in a later analysis. Analyses of presence and absence presupposed an approximately uniform sequencing depth across donors.

The origin of this receptor is a man between 35 and 55 years old in good health and CMV-seropositive. J is TRBJ2-7 and V is TRBV5-4; TRBD1 matches 7 bases. The sequencing sample was made of PBMCs. In DNA, the CDR3 is TGTGCCAGCAGCTTGGGGGGCCGGGACAGTTCCTACGAGCAGTACTTC. It translates to CASSLGGRDSSYEQYF.